This paragraph reports one TCR beta chain. What it recognizes is unknown. It was with 60 Vbeta and 13 Jbeta primers that the PCR ran. In the source study's methods: Unique TCR beta chains totaled about 73 million in a later count, with 8.5 million to 12 million of them shared. TCRdb's table, derived via immunoSEQ multiplex PCR, lists solely in-frame clones and lacks some. That table furnishes V, J and clone size, whereas the DNA furnished D and trimming. In the table there are about 160,000 clones, around 79% of which are singletons. The data belong to a study of cytomegalovirus exposure and HLA in healthy donors. General study results and limits: With further analysis later on, most CMV-associated TCR beta chains appeared HLA-restricted. For most TCR beta V segments, an earlier analysis put the productive rate at about 87% or about 30% of the time. Donor immune exposure was known only as CMV serostatus.

Per the germline V gene, CDR1 is LGHNA and CDR2 is YSLEER. The CDR3 consists of 15 residues. V trimming: 4 bases; J trimming: 10 bases; junction bases outside the gene matches: 7. V and J are TRBV4-3 and TRBJ1-6; the match to TRBD1 covers 10 bases. The source material was PBMCs. The source of this sequence is a male donor in good health and CMV-seropositive. The CDR3 coding sequence is TGCGCCAGCAGCCGAGGGACAGGGGTAGGATCACCCCTCCACTTT. As protein: CASSRGTGVGSPLHF.